Shown below are 17 T cell receptor beta chains from a single sample sequenced in a study of cytomegalovirus exposure and HLA in healthy donors. The study ran its PCR with 60 Vbeta and 13 Jbeta primers. Method: immunoSEQ multiplex PCR; TCRdb's copy keeps in-frame clones and lacks some. The top ten hold roughly 12% of the sample, which has 150,000 to 200,000 clones, roughly 77% seen once. The specimen sequenced was PBMCs. Every receptor here comes from a man aged 18 to 35 in good health and CMV-seropositive.

The J gene is TRBJ1-2, the V gene TRBV7-9; D not resolved. V shed 6 bases and J shed 6 bases, with 17 bases lying between them. The CDR3 is 14 amino acids. From germline, CDR1 is SEHNR and CDR2 FQNEAQ (reference sequence). CDR3 in amino acids: CASRQSGFSHGYTF. The CDR3 nucleotides read TGTGCCAGCAGGCAAAGCGGGTTTTCACATGGCTACACCTTC.

This chain connects TRBV5-6 to TRBJ2-7; 8 nucleotides align to TRBD2. Germline CDR1 and CDR2: SGHDT and YYEEEE. The CDR3 covers 15 residues. Trimming cost V 4 bases and J 0 bases; bases outside gene matches: 6. This CDR3 reads CASSPAGGHSYEQYF. The DNA for the CDR3 is TGTGCCAGCAGCCCGGCGGGGGGACACTCCTACGAGCAGTACTTC.

With respect to this clone: One end of the junction fails to match germline, which may point to a read error. The chain uses TRBV7-9 and TRBJ1-1; 8 bases are shared with TRBD1. There are 14 residues in the CDR3. Germline lookup yields CDR1 SEHNR and CDR2 FQNEAQ (reference sequence). CDR3 loop: CASSLRQGNAEAFF. The CDR3 DNA is TGTGCCAGCAGCTTGAGACAGGGGAACGCTGAAGCTTTCTTT.

V gene TRBV6-6 combines with J gene TRBJ1-3, with D perhaps matching TRBD1 (6 bases). V lost 0 bases and J 4 bases, leaving 13 bases between the germline ends. CDR1 MNHNY and CDR2 SVGAGI come from the germline V gene (reference sequence). CDR3 length: 16 residues. The CDR3 loop reads CASSYSIGTGGNTIYF. DNA of the CDR3: TGTGCCAGCAGTTACTCGATCGGCACAGGGGGAAACACCATATATTTT.

This clone was seen more than once but under ten times. This chain connects TRBV5-1 to TRBJ2-7, with D perhaps TRBD1 (6 bases). CDR3 length: 16 residues. Trimming left V 4 bases short and J 3 bases short, with 20 bases between. Germline CDR1 SGHRS, CDR2 YFSETQ. CDR3 sequence: CASSPIQTGINYEQYF. CDR3 nucleotide sequence: TGCGCCAGCAGCCCGATCCAGACAGGAATAAACTACGAGCAGTACTTC.

This clone was picked up a small number of times. This chain uses TRBV19 with TRBJ2-3; 8 bases match TRBD1. This CDR3 region has 14 residues. The V gene's germline CDR1 is LNHDA and CDR2 SQIVND (reference sequence). V shed 6 bases, J shed 3 bases, and the junction held 5 bases outside the gene matches. In nucleotides, the CDR3 is TGTGCCAGTAGGCCGGGACAGGAGACAGATACGCAGTATTTT. This sequence encodes CASRPGQETDTQYF.

J is TRBJ1-5 and V is TRBV4-2; TRBD1 aligns across 7 bases. Germline trimming cut 0 bases from V and 6 bases from J; bases unmatched to any gene: 11. The CDR3 runs to 17 residues. Germline V CDR1 and CDR2: LGHNA, YNFKEQ. The CDR3 bases are TGTGCCAGCAGCCAAGATGGAAGACAGGGTTCGCGTCAGCCCCAGCATTTT. Protein: CASSQDGRQGSRQPQHF.

V gene TRBV27 combines with J gene TRBJ2-3, with TRBD2 identical over 8 bases. The CDR3 length is 20 residues. Per the germline V gene, CDR1 is MNHEY and CDR2 is SMNVEV (reference sequence). J gave up 1 base and V 6 bases, and 21 bases lay outside the gene matches. The CDR3 coding sequence is TGTGCCAGCAGCCCGCGTAGCGGGATGGCGGGGGTTTTTGGCACAGATACGCAGTATTTT. This sequence encodes CASSPRSGMAGVFGTDTQYF.

The chain combines TRBV6-6 with TRBJ2-1; 7 bases agree with TRBD2. The CDR3 length is 13 residues. V trimming: 8 bases; J trimming: 3 bases; junction bases outside the gene matches: 4. Germline V gives CDR1 MNHNY, CDR2 SVGAGI (reference sequence). This CDR3 reads CASCPSGYNEQFF. In DNA, the CDR3 is TGTGCCAGCTGTCCTAGCGGCTACAATGAGCAGTTCTTC.

The chain links TRBV9 to TRBJ2-3; possible D gene TRBD2, 6 bases. CDR1 is SGDLS, CDR2 YYNGEE, per germline. The CDR3 runs to 15 residues. V lost 4 bases and J 0 bases, leaving 12 bases between the germline ends. In DNA, the CDR3 is TGTGCCAGCAGCCCCCACGGGACTAGCACAGATACGCAGTATTTT. Encoded protein: CASSPHGTSTDTQYF.

The V call is TRBV19, the J call TRBJ1-3; D is unclear. V lost 6 bases and J lost 2, with 8 bases in between. The CDR3 is 13 residues long. Germline CDR1 reads LNHDA; CDR2 reads SQIVND (reference sequence). For the CDR3, the DNA is TGTGCCAGTAGGGAGGGAGCTGGAAACACCATATATTTT. Its protein product is CASREGAGNTIYF.

This clone showed up just a few times. The V gene is TRBV25-1, the J gene TRBJ1-1; tentatively, D is TRBD1 (5 bases). Germline CDR1 and CDR2: MGHDK and SYGVNS. The CDR3 totals 13 residues. The ends were cut back, 3 bases at V and 4 bases at J, with 9 bases in the middle. CDR3 protein: CASSEKRGTEAFF. The CDR3 DNA reads TGTGCCAGCAGTGAGAAAAGGGGCACTGAAGCTTTCTTT.

The chain recombines TRBV5-4 with TRBJ1-6, with 7 nucleotides matching TRBD1. The CDR3 extends over 17 amino acids. V was clipped by 1 base and J by 7 bases; unmatched bases: 11. CDR1 SGHNT and CDR2 YYREEE come from the germline V gene (reference sequence). The CDR3 region is CASSLILLGTENSPLHF. The CDR3 DNA reads TGTGCCAGCAGCTTGATCCTTTTGGGGACAGAGAATTCACCCCTCCACTTT.

The chain joins TRBV27 to TRBJ2-7; D is perhaps TRBD1 (5 bases). V lost 5 bases and J 0 bases, leaving 17 bases between the germline ends. CDR1 is MNHEY, CDR2 SMNVEV, per germline (reference sequence). CDR3 size: 16 residues. The DNA of the CDR3 is TGTGCCAGCAGTGACCTACAGGTTCCCCTCTCCTACGAGCAGTACTTC. Its translation: CASSDLQVPLSYEQYF.

The count of this clone is one. The V call is TRBV28, the J call TRBJ1-2; no clear D. The germline CDR1 and CDR2 sequences are MDHEN and SYDVKM. CDR3 length: 13 amino acids. Trimming left V 6 bases short and J 0 bases short, with 8 bases between. This CDR3 reads CASRGRTNYGYTF. CDR3 bases: TGTGCCAGCAGGGGGAGGACTAACTATGGCTACACCTTC.

This chain links TRBV11-2 with TRBJ2-5; 11 bases are shared with TRBD1. The CDR3 covers 15 residues. The germline V gene has CDR1 SGHAT and CDR2 FQNNGV. J gave up 4 bases and V 5 bases, and 6 bases lay outside the gene matches. The CDR3 is CASSGAGTGGETQYF. The DNA of the CDR3 is TGTGCCAGCAGCGGAGCCGGGACAGGGGGAGAGACCCAGTACTTC.

This chain uses TRBV28 with TRBJ2-7; 11 bases align to TRBD2. The CDR3 loop spans 19 amino acids. In germline, CDR1 is MDHEN, CDR2 SYDVKM. Unmatched junction bases numbered 18, after V lost 4 bases and J lost 4 bases. The CDR3 sequence is CASSSFKFPSGTSGYEQYF. The CDR3 bases are TGTGCCAGCAGTTCCTTTAAGTTCCCTTCAGGGACTAGCGGATACGAGCAGTACTTC. Filled out from reference TRBV28 and TRBJ2-7, the complete variable domain reads DVKVTQSSRYLVKRTGEKVFLECVQDMDHENMFWYRQDPGLGLRLIYFSYDVKMKEKGDIPEGYSVSREKKERFSLILESASTNQTSMYLCASSSFKFPSGTSGYEQYFGPGTRLTVT.